The 30 T cell receptor beta chains reported below all come from one sample, sequenced in a study of beta chain features in type 1 diabetes. Their cognate antigens are unknown. Study results and caveats: TCRB CDR3s were moderately but significantly shorter in Type 1 diabetes patients in all four CD4+ subsets.

Isolated RNA was reverse transcribed in full, so expressed TCRB transcripts were sequenced. This table comes from immunoSEQ multiplex PCR, and its TCRdb copy is limited to in-frame clones, with some not included. The table includes under 850,000 clones, 13% detected once. Specimen: naive CD4+ T cells from blood. The receptors stem from a man younger than 35 with type 1 diabetes.

This clone was counted only a few times. V is TRBV28 and J is TRBJ1-5; 8 nucleotides line up with TRBD1. CDR1 and CDR2 (germline): MDHEN, SYDVKM. V was pared by 5 bases and J by 6 bases, with 9 bases of the junction left unmatched. This CDR3 contains 15 residues. The CDR3 is CASSLAGGRIQPQHF. In DNA, the CDR3 is TGTGCCAGCAGTCTGGCAGGGGGCCGCATTCAGCCCCAGCATTTT.

This clone was recorded a few times. This chain joins TRBV5-4 and TRBJ1-4; no reliable D call. V was pared by 4 bases and J by 5 bases, with 12 bases between. CDR3 length: 14 amino acids. Germline V gives CDR1 SGHNT, CDR2 YYREEE (reference sequence). The CDR3 coding sequence is TGTGCCAGCAGCCCCAGACAAGAAAATGAAAAACTGTTTTTT. Its protein product is CASSPRQENEKLFF. Filled out from reference TRBV5-4 and TRBJ1-4, the complete variable domain reads ETGVTQSPTHLIKTRGQQVTLRCSSQSGHNTVSWYQQALGQGPQFIFQYYREEENGRGNFPPRFSGLQFPNYSSELNVNALELDDSALYLCASSPRQENEKLFFGSGTQLSVL.

This clone was counted a few times. J is TRBJ1-5 and V is TRBV28; the D is unclear. V was shortened by 3 bases and J by 0 bases, with 9 bases between the two germline ends. The CDR3 consists of 15 residues. Germline CDR1 and CDR2: MDHEN and SYDVKM. The CDR3, as DNA: TGTGCCAGCAGTTTGGGTGCCTTTAGCAATCAGCCCCAGCATTTT. Its translation: CASSLGAFSNQPQHF.

In its sample, this clone was seen a few times. The V call is TRBV28, the J call TRBJ2-5; TRBD2 matches 9 bases. Germline assignment: CDR1 MDHEN and CDR2 SYDVKM. The CDR3 runs to 19 residues. V lost 4 bases, J lost 1 base, and 16 bases stayed unmatched. CDR3: CASSWELGGGAVGQETQYF. In DNA form, the CDR3 reads TGTGCCAGCAGTTGGGAGCTTGGCGGGGGGGCCGTTGGCCAAGAGACCCAGTACTTC.

This clone came up a few times. The chain recombines TRBV30 with TRBJ1-6, with TRBD1 identical over 8 bases. V dropped 2 bases and J dropped 8; count of bases not matched to a gene: 8. This CDR3 is built from 15 residues. CDR1 and CDR2 (germline): GTSNPN, SVGIG (reference sequence). The CDR3 spells CAWSKGQGDYSPLHF. As DNA, the CDR3 is TGTGCCTGGAGTAAAGGACAGGGAGACTATTCACCCCTCCACTTT.

The rearrangement uses TRBV5-4 and TRBJ2-2; TRBD1 or TRBD2 may be the D gene (6 bases each). Trimming shortened V by 2 bases and J by 6 bases, and 8 bases separated the two germline ends. Germline V gene lookup returns CDR1 SGHNT and CDR2 YYREEE (reference sequence). The CDR3 contains 13 residues. CDR3 nucleotide sequence: TGTGCCAGCAGCTTCGGGGGCCCCGGGGAGCTGTTTTTT. This translates into CASSFGGPGELFF.

V is TRBV30 and J is TRBJ1-5, with D unresolved. This CDR3 is built from 13 residues. The V and J ends lost 5 bases and 2 bases respectively, with 10 bases between them. Germline values: CDR1 GTSNPN, CDR2 SVGIG (reference sequence). The CDR3 region is CAWDTVGNQPQHF. The CDR3 DNA reads as TGTGCCTGGGATACCGTCGGCAATCAGCCCCAGCATTTT.

The gene calls are TRBV4-1 and TRBJ2-1; 12 nucleotides line up with TRBD2. Germline CDR1 reads MGHRA; CDR2 reads YSYEKL. J lost 6 bases, V lost 5 bases, and 14 bases had no gene match. The CDR3 runs to 18 residues. The CDR3 reads CASSSTPLAGGRSNEQFF. The CDR3 region has the DNA TGCGCCAGCAGCTCTACCCCCCTAGCGGGGGGGCGTAGCAATGAGCAGTTCTTC.

In regard to this clone: Other DNA variants within this sample encode the same CDR3. V and J are TRBV19 and TRBJ2-5; the D is unclear. Germline CDR1 LNHDA, CDR2 SQIVND (reference sequence). The CDR3 contains 11 residues. Trimming removed 3 bases at V and 2 bases at J, with 1 base between. For the CDR3, the DNA is TGTGCCAGTAGTATTCAAGAGACCCAGTACTTC. It encodes CASSIQETQYF.

This clone was seen just once. This chain uses TRBV10-2 with TRBJ2-3; 7 bases are shared with TRBD2. After removal of 10 bases from V and 5 bases from J, the junction contained 9 bases not matched to a gene. Germline CDR1 and CDR2: WSHSY and SAAADI. The CDR3 length is 13 residues. The CDR3 DNA is TGCGCCACCGAGCGCGGGGAGGGAGATACGCAGTATTTT. Residues: CATERGEGDTQYF.

This clone was seen only a few times. The chain couples TRBV9 to TRBJ2-1; 7 nucleotides line up with TRBD2. Looked up from germline, CDR1 is SGDLS and CDR2 is YYNGEE. The V gene end was trimmed by 3 bases and the J gene end by 5 bases; junction bases not matched to a gene: 11. The CDR3 sequence is 16 residues long. The CDR3 is CASSAERGRGNNEQFF. In nucleotides, the CDR3 is TGTGCCAGCAGCGCGGAACGGGGGAGGGGAAACAATGAGCAGTTCTTC.

As to this clone: Additional DNA sequences in this sample encode the identical CDR3. DNA for the CDR3: TGTGCCAGCTCTCCGACTGGGGAGACCCAGTACTTC. Translating gives CASSPTGETQYF. The gene calls are TRBV18 and TRBJ2-5; no clear D gene. This CDR3 has 12 residues. The V and J ends lost 6 bases and 5 bases respectively, with 10 bases between them. In germline, CDR1 is KGHSH, CDR2 LQKENI.

This chain connects TRBV7-2 to TRBJ2-1; no definite D call. CDR3 length: 14 amino acids. V lost 3 bases and J lost 7, with 13 bases in between. Germline CDR1 SGHTA, CDR2 FQGNSA. The chain's CDR3 is CASSFFTVGNEQFF. The CDR3 DNA is TGTGCCAGCAGCTTTTTTACCGTTGGAAATGAGCAGTTCTTC.

The chain links TRBV5-4 to TRBJ1-2; D unresolved. The CDR3 totals 13 residues. Germline V gene lookup returns CDR1 SGHNT and CDR2 YYREEE (reference sequence). The germline V and J ends were trimmed by 5 bases and 2 bases, with 10 bases remaining between them. The CDR3 spells CASSMDGNYGYTF. The CDR3 DNA reads as TGTGCCAGCAGTATGGACGGAAACTATGGCTACACCTTC.

This chain links TRBV18 with TRBJ1-6; D not certain. The CDR3 loop spans 16 amino acids. Trimming took 3 bases from V and 8 from J, leaving 17 bases between them. CDR1 is KGHSH, CDR2 LQKENI, per germline. The CDR3 protein is CASSPFSEGMDSPLHF. The CDR3 DNA reads as TGTGCCAGCTCACCTTTCAGTGAGGGTATGGATTCACCCCTCCACTTT.

This chain links TRBV19 with TRBJ1-1; 8 positions match TRBD1. The CDR3 totals 14 residues. Trimming cost V 7 bases and J 4 bases; bases outside gene matches: 8. In germline, CDR1 is LNHDA, CDR2 SQIVND (reference sequence). The CDR3 DNA reads as TGTGCCAGTAATGACAGGGGATTGGGCACTGAAGCTTTCTTT. Its translation is CASNDRGLGTEAFF.

The gene calls are TRBV28 and TRBJ2-5, with 12 bases matching TRBD2. With 3 bases clipped from V and 2 bases from J, the junction kept 7 bases outside the gene matches. Per the germline V gene, CDR1 is MDHEN and CDR2 is SYDVKM. The CDR3 loop spans 17 amino acids. For the CDR3, the DNA is TGTGCCAGCAGTTTGGGACTAGCGGGCTCTCGTCAAGAGACCCAGTACTTC. It codes for CASSLGLAGSRQETQYF.

This clone was counted only a few times. The chain employs TRBV28 and TRBJ1-1; TRBD1 matches at 9 bases. CDR3 size: 15 residues. Trimming at V came to 4 bases and at J to 6 bases, leaving 9 bases not matched to a gene. Germline V gives CDR1 MDHEN, CDR2 SYDVKM. The CDR3, as DNA: TGTGCCAGCAGTTCCCCCGGGACAGGGATGGCTGAAGCTTTCTTT. Amino acid sequence: CASSSPGTGMAEAFF.

The chain recombines TRBV4-1 with TRBJ2-1; 7 bases line up with TRBD2. From germline, CDR1 is MGHRA and CDR2 YSYEKL. This CDR3 spans 15 amino acids. The V segment lost 4 bases and the J segment 7 bases; nucleotides outside the gene matches: 10. The CDR3: CASSRSGGRENEQFF. CDR3 DNA sequence: TGCGCCAGCAGCCGTTCGGGAGGCAGGGAGAATGAGCAGTTCTTC.

CDR3 residues: CASRWTASITLHF. Written as DNA, the CDR3 is TGTGCCAGCAGGTGGACAGCCTCTATCACCCTCCACTTT. The chain couples TRBV28 to TRBJ1-6; D might be TRBD1 (6 bases). CDR1 is MDHEN and CDR2 is SYDVKM in the germline V gene. The V end lost 6 bases, the J end lost 14 bases, and 17 bases lay between the germline ends. CDR3 length: 13 residues.

V usage is TRBV10-2 and J usage is TRBJ1-5; D perhaps matches TRBD1 (5 bases). V was clipped by 0 bases and J by 11 bases, with 14 bases between them. Germline V gene data show CDR1 as WSHSY and CDR2 as SAAADI. CDR3 size: 14 residues. CDR3 nucleotides: TGCGCCAGCAGTGAGTCAGGGGCTTCAGGGTCCCAGCATTTT. Translating gives CASSESGASGSQHF.

The CDR3 spells CASSELRGSSYNEQFF. The CDR3 nucleotides are TGTGCCAGCAGTGAACTTAGAGGGTCCTCCTACAATGAGCAGTTCTTC. The rearrangement links TRBV2 to TRBJ2-1; TRBD2 might be the D (5 bases). Germline CDR1 and CDR2: SNHLY and FYNNEI. This CDR3 has 16 amino acids. V was shortened by 2 bases and J by 0 bases, with 11 bases between the two germline ends.

This clone was seen only a few times. The chain is built from TRBV29-1 and TRBJ1-2; D is ambiguous. Germline values: CDR1 SQVTM, CDR2 ANQGSEA. The CDR3 sequence is 11 residues long. The ends were cut back, 5 bases at V and 6 bases at J, with 10 bases in the middle. Here the CDR3 DNA reads TGCAGCGTTCTGTCAGAGCATGGCTACACCTTC. It translates to CSVLSEHGYTF.

This clone was seen a handful of times. The chain joins TRBV6-1 to TRBJ2-3; D gene unclear. CDR1 and CDR2 (germline): MNHNS, SASEGT. Trimming shortened V by 1 base and J by 11 bases, and 16 bases separated the two germline ends. The CDR3 runs 14 residues. CDR3 in amino acids: CASSEVSGVAKQYF. The DNA of the CDR3 is TGTGCCAGCAGTGAAGTGAGTGGGGTAGCAAAGCAGTATTTT.

This clone was observed a few times. The rearrangement links TRBV11-2 to TRBJ1-6; D ambiguous. The germline V and J ends were trimmed by 5 bases and 5 bases, with 4 bases remaining between them. Germline V lookup: CDR1 SGHAT, CDR2 FQNNGV. This CDR3 has 12 amino acids. CDR3 sequence (DNA): TGTGCCAGCAGCCCAAATAATTCACCCCTCCACTTT. Translated: CASSPNNSPLHF.

The gene calls are TRBV28 and TRBJ1-5; 7 positions match TRBD1. V dropped 1 base and J dropped 6; count of bases not matched to a gene: 12. This CDR3 spans 17 amino acids. CDR1 and CDR2 from the germline V gene are MDHEN and SYDVKM. In nucleotides, the CDR3 is TGTGCCAGCAGTTTATTCCTTAGACAGGGCCGGACTCAGCCCCAGCATTTT. Translating it yields CASSLFLRQGRTQPQHF.

As for this clone: Different DNA sequences within this sample yield the same CDR3. This chain links TRBV5-1 with TRBJ1-1; D is uncertain. The CDR3 extends over 13 amino acids. V lost 0 bases to trimming and J lost 3 bases, with 6 bases between them. Germline V gene lookup returns CDR1 SGHRS and CDR2 YFSETQ. The CDR3 region has the DNA TGCGCCAGCAGCTTGGCCGCGGACACTGAAGCTTTCTTT. Amino acid sequence: CASSLAADTEAFF.

The chain has TRBV30 and TRBJ2-3; TRBD1 aligns across 8 bases. The CDR3 spans 14 residues. Trimming cost V 2 bases and J 6 bases; bases outside gene matches: 7. Germline V lookup: CDR1 GTSNPN, CDR2 SVGIG (reference sequence). The CDR3 DNA reads as TGTGCCTGGAGTACTACAGGGGGTGGGGATACGCAGTATTTT. Translated: CAWSTTGGGDTQYF. Variable domain in full (rest from reference TRBV30 and TRBJ2-3): SQTIHQWPATLVQPVGSPLSLECTVEGTSNPNLYWYRQAAGRGLQLLFYSVGIGQISSEVPQNLSASRPQDRQFILSSKKLLLSDSGFYLCAWSTTGGGDTQYFGPGTRLTVL.

There are a few counts of this clone. The rearrangement joins TRBV12-5 to TRBJ1-2; no firm D call. CDR1 and CDR2 (germline): LGHNT, FRNRAP. The CDR3 consists of 12 residues. Trimming shortened V by 6 bases and J by 0 bases, and 5 bases separated the two germline ends. As DNA, the CDR3 is TGTGCTAGTGGGAGGTCTAACTATGGCTACACCTTC. Translating gives CASGRSNYGYTF.

This clone appeared a few times. The chain uses TRBV9 and TRBJ2-5; 9 bases fit TRBD1. The CDR3 totals 16 residues. The trim removed 0 bases at V and 0 bases at J, leaving 3 bases unmatched. Germline V gene lookup returns CDR1 SGDLS and CDR2 YYNGEE. CDR3 DNA sequence: TGTGCCAGCAGCGTAGAAGGGACAGGGTACCAAGAGACCCAGTACTTC. Translated: CASSVEGTGYQETQYF.